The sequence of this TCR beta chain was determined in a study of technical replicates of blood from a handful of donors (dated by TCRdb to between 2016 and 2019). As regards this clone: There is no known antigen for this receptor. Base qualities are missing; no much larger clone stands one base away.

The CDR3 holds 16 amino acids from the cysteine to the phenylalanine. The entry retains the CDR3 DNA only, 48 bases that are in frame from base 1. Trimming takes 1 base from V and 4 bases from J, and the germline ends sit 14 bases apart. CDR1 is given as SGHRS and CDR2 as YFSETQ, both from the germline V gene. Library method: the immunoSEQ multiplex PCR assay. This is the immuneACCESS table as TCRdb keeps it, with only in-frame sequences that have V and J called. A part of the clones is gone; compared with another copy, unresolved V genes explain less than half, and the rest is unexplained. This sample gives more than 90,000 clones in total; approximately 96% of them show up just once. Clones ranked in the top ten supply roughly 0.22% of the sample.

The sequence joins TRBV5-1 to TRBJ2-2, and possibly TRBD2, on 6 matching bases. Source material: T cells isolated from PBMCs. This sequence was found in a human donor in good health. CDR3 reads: CASSLSRRAGTGELFF. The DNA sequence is TGCGCCAGCAGCTTGTCGAGGAGGGCCGGCACCGGGGAGCTGTTTTTT.